This section outlines one TCR beta chain sequence together with its context. Its antigen is still unknown. No much larger clone is present one base from it, and per-base qualities are unavailable. Libraries were built with the immunoSEQ multiplex PCR assay. The multiplex PCR relied on a mix of 60 forward primers for TCR Vbeta segments and 13 reverse primers for TCR Jbeta segments. The CDR3 region of rearranged TCR beta genes was amplified from genomic DNA with a multiplex PCR assay. The amplified TCR beta libraries were sequenced on the Illumina HiSeq System as 87-base-pair reads. From the authors' description of their analysis: In a later analysis, approximately 74 million unique TCR beta chains were counted across the 690 or so repertoires, and roughly 10 million of these chains were shared by at least two donors. Raw reads were error-corrected and collapsed into unique sequences with a nearest-neighbor algorithm that merged closely related sequences to remove PCR and sequencing errors. CDR3 sequences were aligned to IMGT reference sequences to assign V, D and J gene segments. For a sequence to be retained, a match of at least six nucleotides was required to both a V gene segment and a J gene segment. Rearrangements were classified as productive when the CDR3 lacked stop codons and remained in frame with V and J, and all other rearrangements were classified as non-productive. Following IMGT convention, CDR3 was defined as the stretch from the second conserved V-encoded cysteine to the conserved J-encoded phenylalanine. The earlier analysis of fewer than 700 of the donors excluded sequences that lacked an unambiguous match to a single V gene segment. An earlier analysis of 587 of the donors classified V segments as functional when productive rearrangements were above 56.7% and as segregating when the standard deviation between donors was above 5%. A statistical classification framework was built to diagnose cytomegalovirus status from the catalog of TCR beta chain sequences. In a later analysis, TCR nucleotide sequences were compared against IMGT/GENE-DB human TR gene sequences so that V and J genes could be assigned. Using the TCRdist pipeline, a later analysis assigned CDR3 sequences along with most-parsimonious VDJ recombination scenarios. In a later analysis, each TCR beta chain was defined by its CDR3 amino acid sequence together with its V-gene family, and reads without a unique V-gene family were excluded. To address suspected cross-contamination and a sequencing artifact, a later analysis removed around 600 highly shared, low-generation-probability nucleotide sequences. In a later analysis, a clonal expansion index for each public chain was calculated from normalized within-repertoire ranks of inferred template counts. In a later analysis, generation probabilities were computed using a VDJ recombination model fitted to out-of-frame rearrangements, and the results were checked against IGoR. Hypergeometric tests were used in a later analysis to score TCR-TCR, TCR-HLA and TCR-CMV co-occurrence, with a repertoire-size bias correction applied to the TCR pairs. False discovery rates were estimated in a later analysis by permuting HLA or CMV assignments 20 times. A later analysis grouped co-occurring TCRs with DBSCAN, adding TCRdist sequence similarity when clustering within HLA-allele-positive subsets. Co-occurrence clustering excluded repertoires with fewer than 30,000 or more than 120,000 public chains, plus five with anomalous nucleotide sharing. As stored in TCRdb, this immuneACCESS dataset retains in-frame rearrangements with V and J assigned. A fraction of the clones does not appear; measured against another copy, unresolved V genes explain less than half of the discrepancy, and the remainder lacks a known reason. V, J and clone size are those of that table, while D and trimming were read from the DNA. This sample gives roughly 140,000 clones in total; 70% to 80% of them show up just once. The top ten constitute more than 3% of the sample.

The cohort comprised approximately 700 healthy bone marrow donors. At the time of sampling, all cohort members were nominally healthy, though unrecorded immune exposures were likely present. The donor was CMV seronegative and was included in the group of several hundred seronegative cohort members. Each donor provided a peripheral blood sample, and peripheral blood mononuclear cells were used for TCR beta sequencing. The Qiagen DNeasy Blood Extraction Kit was used to extract genomic DNA from the blood cell samples. This sample was taken from a study of cytomegalovirus exposure and HLA in healthy donors listed by TCRdb under 2017. Concerning the study at large: An earlier analysis of roughly 570 of the donors reported about 260 Gb of sequence data and 90 million to 120 million unique TCR beta sequences obtained from around 170 million T cells. Donor age, sex, ethnicity and CMV serostatus were collected together with the repertoire data. A later analysis re-analyzed previously published TCR beta repertoires from 550 to 700 donors and added high-resolution HLA genotyping to study TCR occurrence patterns. Every discovery cohort repertoire had been produced on one sequencing platform. An earlier analysis of more than 450 of the donors used high-throughput TCR beta sequencing to judge whether each TCR beta V gene segment behaved as functional or pseudogenic. High-throughput TCR immunosequencing, statistical association of individual TCRs with disease status, and machine learning were combined to predict cytomegalovirus infection status. Of the roughly 390 genotyped donors, approximately 80% were placed in the genetic ancestry cluster associated with self-reported Caucasian donors. Genome-wide SNP genotypes for about 60% of the roughly 670 donors were used in a later genetic analysis, which treated that subset as a discovery cohort. The aim of the study was to test whether cataloging public T cell receptors could identify signatures of past pathogen exposure. In the later analysis, no new phenotypic data were used to find candidate immune exposures; instead, reliance was placed on TCR beta sequences and their occurrence across donors. Four or five DR-DQ haplotypes were handled as single units for association and clustering because linkage in the cohort was strong. Across about 370 genotyped donors of the cohort, an average of 235,054 unique TCR beta nucleotide sequences per donor were sequenced, and approximately 19% of those sequences were non-productive. Besides the first cohort of roughly 700 subjects, a separate validation cohort made up of 120 different subjects was used. Typing coverage differed by locus: A, B, C, DRB1 and DQB1 were typed in about 620-640 donors, DQA1 in 522, DPA1 in roughly 590, and DPB1 in roughly 450. Using immunosequencing, the study profiled T cell repertoires from roughly 650 subjects and related those repertoires to cytomegalovirus serostatus. HLA typing covered class I and class II loci at four-digit resolution. Approximately 300 gigabases of sequencing data and around 88 million unique TCR sequences made up an early release that covered about 640 HLA-typed donors.

Here is what the overall study found, with its caveats: The earlier analysis of some 560 of the donors excluded some 16 rarely observed V segments, including chromosome 9 orphons, because counts were too low. A few of the identified cytomegalovirus-associated TCR beta chains were confirmed in vitro to be specific for cytomegalovirus antigens. In a later genetic analysis, fewer N-insertions in productive TCRs were reported among donors in an Asian-associated ancestry cluster than the roughly 700-donor mean. Because some donors lacked HLA typing at each locus, the association tests relied only on the typed subset. Assigning TCR associations to individual alleles was difficult when HLA alleles, especially DR and DQ, strongly co-occurred. In the study, about 150 TCR beta chains were listed as associated with cytomegalovirus. Cytomegalovirus status was reported to be diagnosed by the classifier with high specificity and sensitivity in both the original and validation cohorts. It was suggested by the authors that the approach could potentially be generalized to other disease states and immunological phenotypes. A cluster of highly shared sequence variants was judged likely to represent a technical artifact of the sequencing pipeline. At a false discovery rate of 0.05, a later analysis linked some 17,000 TCR beta sequences to specific HLA alleles. In this cohort, only TCR beta chains were sequenced, and detectable features were limited by the absence of alpha or paired-chain data. Most TCR sequences were observed very rarely across donors, whereas some public TCRs were present in many individuals. According to a later analysis, most CMV-associated TCR beta chains appeared to be HLA-restricted, and the HLA associations seemed to be driven largely by CMV exposure. Compared with equally common non-associated chains, HLA-associated TCR beta chains in a later analysis were more clonally expanded and had lower generation probabilities. Correlated functional status among segregating V segments might be attributable to linkage disequilibrium, but an unknown experimental factor could not be ruled out. Several of the top co-occurrence clusters appeared to be linked to parvovirus B19, influenza, CMV and Epstein-Barr virus, according to a later analysis. Presence/absence analyses assumed roughly uniform sequencing depth across donors, an assumption that may not hold. V-gene and J-gene trimming of TCR beta chains was associated with a missense DCLRE1C variant in a later genetic analysis, and the association was replicated in an independent cohort. According to a later analysis, TCR association rates differed among HLA loci, with DRB1 alleles showing the most associated TCRs and HLA-C alleles showing the fewest. In an earlier analysis of 587 of the donors, most TCR beta V segments appeared in productive rearrangements about 90% or about 30% of the time, broadly matching IMGT annotations. A further reported finding was that TCR beta sequences accurately predicted the HLA-A and HLA-B alleles for most subjects in the first cohort. For the cohort, immune exposure information was limited to CMV serostatus.

What was sequenced was PBMCs. The sequence derives from a man younger than 30 in good health and CMV-seronegative.

The DNA reads TGTGCCAGCACCTTTGGGGCCGCCAATAACTATGGCTACACCTTC. Translated, it gives CASTFGAANNYGYTF. The V and J genes are TRBV11-2 and TRBJ1-2; tentative D gene TRBD1, with 5 bases matching. The germline ends are 16 bases apart after V is trimmed by 7 bases and J by 1 base. The CDR3, from cysteine to phenylalanine, totals 15 residues. Here the CDR3 DNA is all that survives: 45 bases in frame from base 1. In the germline V gene, CDR1 corresponds to SGHAT and CDR2 to FQNNGV. The reference TRBV11-2 and TRBJ1-2 proteins fill in what lies around the CDR3, so the full variable domain reads EAGVAQSPRYKIIEKRQSVAFWCNPISGHATLYWYQQILGQGPKLLIQFQNNGVVDDSQLPKDRFSAERLKGVDSTLKIQPAKLEDSAVYLCASTFGAANNYGYTFGSGTRLTVV.